This TCR beta chain was retrieved from a study of T-cell memory formation after mild COVID-19. Study as a whole: TCR clusters showed largely donor specificity.

Study outcomes and limitations: The study found contracting CD4+ clones mainly in CM and EM and contracting CD8+ clones in EMRA.

The CDR3 consists of 16 residues. The V and J ends lost 2 bases and 2 bases, in that order; junction bases with no gene match: 4. Germline CDR1 SGHTA, CDR2 FQGNSA. TCRdb redid the calling of the 5' RACE reads with MiXCR, one entry per CDR3 protein. The sample shows under 300,000 distinct CDR3 sequences, approximately 8.4% of them seen only once. Only one count was recorded for this clonotype. The antigen is unknown. The material sequenced was PBMCs or a T cell subset sorted from them (not recorded which). This TCR was sampled from a man in his late teens or twenties who had mild COVID-19 (a few samples of this study predate the infection). Cell type and time point are not known. The J gene is TRBJ2-1, the V gene TRBV7-2; 9 bases align to TRBD2. In DNA form, the CDR3 reads TGTGCCAGCAGCTTATGGAGCGGGGGGACCTACAATGAGCAGTTCTTC. Encoded protein: CASSLWSGGTYNEQFF.